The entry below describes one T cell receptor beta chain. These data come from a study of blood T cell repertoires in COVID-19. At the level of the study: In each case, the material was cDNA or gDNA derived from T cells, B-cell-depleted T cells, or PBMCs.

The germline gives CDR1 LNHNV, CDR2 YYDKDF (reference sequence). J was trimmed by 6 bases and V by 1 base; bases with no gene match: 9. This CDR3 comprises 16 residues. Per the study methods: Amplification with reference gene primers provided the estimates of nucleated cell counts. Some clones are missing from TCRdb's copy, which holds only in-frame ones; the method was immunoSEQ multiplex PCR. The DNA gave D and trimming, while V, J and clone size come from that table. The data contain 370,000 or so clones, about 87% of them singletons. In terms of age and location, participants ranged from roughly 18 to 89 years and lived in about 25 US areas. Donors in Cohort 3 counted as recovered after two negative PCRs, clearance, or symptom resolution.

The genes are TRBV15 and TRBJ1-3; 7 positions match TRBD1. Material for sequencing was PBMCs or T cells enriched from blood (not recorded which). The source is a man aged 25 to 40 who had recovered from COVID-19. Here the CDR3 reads CATSRVVTGPTNTIYF. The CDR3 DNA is TGTGCCACCAGCAGAGTGGTGACAGGGCCGACAAACACCATATATTTT.